This T cell receptor (beta chain) emerged from a study of T cell repertoires in aging, cancer and after chemotherapy. Study-level results: Loss of evenness, beyond lost richness, contributed to age-related TCR diversity decline in cancer patients.

Multiplex touch-down PCR with TRB-A/B primers amplified rearranged V-D-J TRB sequences. One entry per CDR3 protein, called by TCRdb with MiXCR from the multiplex PCR reads. The repertoire holds over a thousand distinct CDR3 sequences, with roughly 24% as singletons. This clonotype is a singleton in its sample. The antigen is undetermined. The CDR3 has 14 residues. Germline V gene sequence: CDR1 DFQATT, CDR2 SNEGSKA (reference sequence). V dropped 3 bases and J dropped 6 bases, with 17 bases sitting between them. Amplification of TCR beta used genomic DNA extracted from peripheral blood. This sequence was found in a human donor with a blood cancer. Sequences were obtained from blood. The chain carries TRBV20-1 and TRBJ2-5; D gene ambiguous. CDR3 DNA sequence: TGCAGTGCTAGTCCCCTGGTTAGCTCCCAGACCCAGTACTTC. Translation: CSASPLVSSQTQYF.